This T cell receptor (beta chain) derives from a study of OX40 agonist ivuxolimab in advanced cancers. Looking at the study overall: Ivuxolimab, which patients received intravenously every 2 weeks, was dosed at 0.01 to 10 mg/kg. Past anti-PD-1, anti-PD-L1 or anti-CTLA-4 therapy was accepted, and roughly 40% had received some.

Only in-frame clones appear in the TCRdb table, and some are missing; sequencing was by immunoSEQ multiplex PCR. The repertoire consists of some 40,000 clones, with more than 80% occurring once and the leading ten covering less than 20%. As regards this clone: What it recognizes is unknown.

General study results and limits: There was clonal expansion of CD4+ and CD8+ blood T cells by week 6 at 0.1 to 3.0 mg/kg. Antigen targets of the expanded peripheral T cells went undetermined.

Trimming cost V 7 bases and J 7 bases, with 8 bases left between them. CDR1 SNHLY and CDR2 FYNNEI come from the germline V gene. This CDR3 is 10 amino acids long. Sequencing was performed on CD4+ or CD8+ T cells sorted from blood, taken in a trial of the OX40 agonist ivuxolimab. This sequence joins TRBV2 and TRBJ2-7; D not certain. This TCR was sampled from an adult with an advanced solid tumor such as melanoma, head and neck, liver or kidney cancer. CDR3 in DNA: TGTGCCAGCAAGGGTCCGGAGCAGTACTTC. Its protein product is CASKGPEQYF.